Listed below are T cell receptor beta chains from one sample, sequenced in a study of blood T cell repertoires in COVID-19. The table came from immunoSEQ multiplex PCR; TCRdb's copy has only in-frame clones and leaves some out. The table includes some 50,000 clones, 65% to 90% detected once. Input material: peripheral blood. The source of these receptors is a human donor in a cohort sampled during active COVID-19. Each CDR3 is given with its conserved first and last residue. Each record gives: V gene, D gene, clone size, J gene, CDR3 DNA, CDR3 protein. D genes are given only for firm matches. Clone sizes are given selectively: once, few, many, or a class where the clone is expanded.

TRBV5-1	-	-	TRBJ2-3	TGCGCCAGCAGCTCTTTAGTGGGGGGAACAGATACGCAGTATTTT	CASSSLVGGTDTQYF
TRBV7-2	TRBD1	-	TRBJ2-1	TGTGCCAGCATCGGGGGACAGGGGGGGTACAATGAGCAGTTCTTC	CASIGGQGGYNEQFF
TRBV7-8	-	-	TRBJ1-1	TGTGCCAGCAGCCCCCGACAGCACATGAACACTGAAGCTTTCTTT	CASSPRQHMNTEAFF
TRBV18	-	once	TRBJ2-5	TGTGCCAGCTCACCCCGCAGGGGAGAGACCCAGTACTTC	CASSPRRGETQYF
TRBV4-2	TRBD1	-	TRBJ2-7	TGTGCCAGCAGCCAACACCCCGGACAGGGTACCCACGAGCAGTACTTC	CASSQHPGQGTHEQYF
TRBV6-6	-	-	TRBJ1-2	TGTGCCAGCAGTTACAGTCCCTACTTCTACACCTTC	CASSYSPYFYTF
TRBV11-2	-	-	TRBJ1-3	TGTGCCAGCAGCGGTAACAGGGAGTTCTCTGGAAACACCATATATTTT	CASSGNREFSGNTIYF
TRBV5-4	TRBD1	-	TRBJ2-7	TGTGCCAGCAGCTTCGGGACAGGGGCTACCTACGAGCAGTACTTC	CASSFGTGATYEQYF
TRBV29-1	TRBD2	-	TRBJ2-7	TGCAGCGTGAAACTAGCGGGGGGGCGTTTCGGGCAGTACTTC	CSVKLAGGRFGQYF
TRBV3-1/TRBV3-2	TRBD2	-	TRBJ2-7	TGTGCCAGCAGCCACCCCGGACTAGCGGGGACCTACGAGCAGTACTTC	CASSHPGLAGTYEQYF
TRBV11-2	TRBD1	-	TRBJ2-5	TGTGCCAGCAGCTTACCGGGACAGGGAACCCAGTACTTC	CASSLPGQGTQYF